The 15 T cell receptor beta chains in this list originate from one sample, sequenced in a study of PD-L1 blockade in urothelial cancer. Generated by immunoSEQ multiplex PCR, the TCRdb table keeps only in-frame clones and is missing some. Of about 76,000 clones detected, 91% appear once; the ten largest clones hold 0.7% to 0.9%. Described time point: peripheral blood 6 weeks after treatment start. The source was PBMCs, collected around atezolizumab (anti-PD-L1) treatment. Receptors originate from an elderly woman with urothelial cancer.

V usage is TRBV27 and J usage is TRBJ1-5; TRBD1 might be the D (5 bases). The length of the CDR3 is 15 residues. Trimming left V 0 bases short and J 3 bases short, with 9 bases between. Germline loops: CDR1 MNHEY, CDR2 SMNVEV (reference sequence). The CDR3 spells CASSLSTVANQPQHF. In DNA, the CDR3 is TGTGCCAGCAGTTTATCGACAGTAGCCAATCAGCCCCAGCATTTT.

This clone showed up just once. This CDR3 reads CASSSHPQGRTEAFF. The CDR3 DNA reads as TGTGCCAGCAGTTCACACCCCCAGGGGCGGACTGAAGCTTTCTTT. The chain has TRBV6-5 and TRBJ1-1, with D tentatively TRBD1 (6 bases). Trimming shortened V by 4 bases and J by 5 bases, and 17 bases separated the two germline ends. Germline CDR1 is MNHEY and CDR2 is SVGAGI. The CDR3 loop spans 15 amino acids.

The rearrangement uses TRBV30 and TRBJ1-1; D unresolved. Germline values: CDR1 GTSNPN, CDR2 SVGIG (reference sequence). There are 12 residues in the CDR3. With 4 bases removed from V and 1 base from J, the gap between germline ends came to 7 bases. The CDR3 here is CAWNPGNTEAFF. CDR3 sequence (DNA): TGTGCCTGGAACCCAGGGAACACTGAAGCTTTCTTT.

The J gene is TRBJ2-7, the V gene TRBV7-2; D gene unclear. The germline V gene has CDR1 SGHTA and CDR2 FQGNSA. V shed 4 bases and J shed 1 base, with 8 bases lying between them. The CDR3 length is 13 residues. As DNA, the CDR3 is TGTGCCAGCAGCTATCCCGGTTCCTACGAGCAGTACTTC. Its protein product is CASSYPGSYEQYF.

The chain uses TRBV27 and TRBJ2-6, with D unclear. V dropped 3 bases and J dropped 0 bases, with 3 bases sitting between them. CDR3 length: 14 residues. CDR1 MNHEY and CDR2 SMNVEV come from the germline V gene (reference sequence). CDR3 sequence reads: CASSFSSGANVLTF. The CDR3 DNA sequence: TGTGCCAGCAGTTTTAGCTCTGGGGCCAACGTCCTGACTTTC.

J is TRBJ2-3 and V is TRBV2; D is ambiguous. The CDR3 totals 14 residues. The V gene lost 9 bases and the J gene lost 0 bases, with 13 bases spanning the gap. The germline V gene has CDR1 SNHLY and CDR2 FYNNEI. The CDR3 sequence: CASTYSRSTDTQYF. The CDR3 DNA reads as TGTGCCAGTACATACAGCCGCAGCACAGATACGCAGTATTTT.

This clone was observed once. V usage is TRBV28 and J usage is TRBJ1-3; TRBD1 matches 10 bases. This CDR3 spans 13 amino acids. V lost 8 bases, J lost 2 bases, and 0 bases stayed unmatched. The germline CDR1 and CDR2 sequences are MDHEN and SYDVKM. The CDR3 region has the DNA TGTGCCAGCGGACAGGGGGCTGGAAACACCATATATTTT. It specifies CASGQGAGNTIYF. The entire variable domain, with the rest obtained from reference TRBV28 and TRBJ1-3, is as follows: DVKVTQSSRYLVKRTGEKVFLECVQDMDHENMFWYRQDPGLGLRLIYFSYDVKMKEKGDIPEGYSVSREKKERFSLILESASTNQTSMYLCASGQGAGNTIYFGEGSWLTVV.

The chain couples TRBV27 to TRBJ2-1, with TRBD1 matching 7 bases. Trimming cost V 6 bases and J 4 bases; bases outside gene matches: 9. CDR1 and CDR2 (germline): MNHEY, SMNVEV (reference sequence). CDR3 length equals 15 residues. CDR3 amino acids: CASRTTGWEYNEQFF. The CDR3 DNA reads TGTGCCAGCAGGACGACAGGGTGGGAGTACAATGAGCAGTTCTTC.

This chain uses TRBV9 with TRBJ1-1, with D maybe TRBD1 (5 bases). The CDR3 is 15 amino acids. The germline V and J ends were trimmed by 0 bases and 2 bases, with 11 bases remaining between them. Germline CDR1 reads SGDLS; CDR2 reads YYNGEE. In DNA, the CDR3 is TGTGCCAGCAGCGTAGTTGGGGGGAGCAACACTGAAGCTTTCTTT. The encoded protein is CASSVVGGSNTEAFF. The variable domain in full, with the rest retrieved from reference TRBV9 and TRBJ1-1, is DSGVTQTPKHLITATGQRVTLRCSPRSGDLSVYWYQQSLDQGLQFLIQYYNGEERAKGNILERFSAQQFPDLHSELNLSSLELGDSALYFCASSVVGGSNTEAFFGQGTRLTVV.

V is TRBV27 and J is TRBJ2-7; 7 bases agree with TRBD2. Germline V lookup: CDR1 MNHEY, CDR2 SMNVEV (reference sequence). The CDR3 covers 17 residues. The V and J ends lost 2 bases and 6 bases, in that order; junction bases with no gene match: 16. The CDR3 coding sequence is TGTGCCAGCAGTTTAGTGGGGGGGGTGGGACCCCTTTCCGAGCAGTACTTC. Translating it yields CASSLVGGVGPLSEQYF.

CDR3 region: CASSRVGRSYNEQFF. CDR3 nucleotides: TGTGCCAGCAGCCGAGTGGGGCGCTCCTACAATGAGCAGTTCTTC. The chain employs TRBV7-3 and TRBJ2-1, with D possibly TRBD1 on 5 matching bases. The V gene lost 5 bases and the J gene lost 0 bases, with 11 bases spanning the gap. Germline CDR1 reads SGHTA; CDR2 reads FQGTGA. This CDR3 is 15 amino acids long.

V and J are TRBV10-3 and TRBJ2-5; 7 nucleotides align to TRBD2. The junction had 6 bases not matched to a gene; V was cut back by 3 bases and J by 5 bases. The CDR3 runs to 14 residues. Germline CDR1 and CDR2: ENHRY and SYGVKD. CDR3 protein: CAISDKIGGETQYF. The CDR3 DNA reads as TGTGCCATCAGTGATAAAATCGGGGGGGAGACCCAGTACTTC.

The chain has TRBV5-1 and TRBJ1-5, with a tentative D call TRBD1 (6 bases). Germline CDR1 and CDR2: SGHRS and YFSETQ. The CDR3 is made up of 18 amino acids. With 1 base removed from V and 1 base from J, the gap between germline ends came to 18 bases. CDR3 DNA: TGCGCCAGCAGCTTGAGGCCAAGAACAGGGTTGAGCAATCAGCCCCAGCATTTT. Its protein product is CASSLRPRTGLSNQPQHF.

J is TRBJ2-3 and V is TRBV18; the D gene is possibly TRBD1 (5 bases). The ends were cut back, 2 bases at V and 2 bases at J, with 11 bases in the middle. The germline gives CDR1 KGHSH, CDR2 LQKENI. This CDR3 is built from 15 residues. CDR3 loop: CASSPMGLTTDTQYF. CDR3 DNA: TGTGCCAGCTCACCAATGGGGCTGACCACAGATACGCAGTATTTT.

The chain recombines TRBV29-1 with TRBJ1-2, with a tentative D call TRBD1 (5 bases). Germline loops: CDR1 SQVTM, CDR2 ANQGSEA. The V and J ends lost 2 bases and 4 bases respectively, with 14 bases between them. The CDR3 has 14 amino acids. As DNA, the CDR3 is TGCAGCGTTGAAAGGGCAGGGATGGGCTATGGCTACACCTTC. It is translated as CSVERAGMGYGYTF.